The present entry profiles one T cell receptor beta chain with its context. Its antigen is undetermined. This specimen comes from a study of beta chain features in type 1 diabetes. Study-wide background: The examined sorted cells totaled 110 million or so across samples. General study findings and limits: It was possible that PCR favored shorter templates, equally so in patients and controls.

Between the trimmed V and J ends, which lost 0 bases and 3 bases, there was a span of 14 bases. CDR3 length: 17 residues. The germline V gene encodes CDR1 LGHNA and CDR2 YSLEER. Every isolated RNA sample was fully reverse transcribed, so sequencing captured expressed TCRB transcripts. The read count averaged approximately 3.3 million across naive, central memory and regulatory T cell samples. Libraries were prepared by immunoSEQ multiplex PCR; TCRdb keeps only in-frame clonotypes and omits some of them. The table shows 250,000 or so clones, with about 26% occurring only once. Specimen: central memory CD4+ T cells from blood. This receptor was identified in a young man in good health. The chain employs TRBV4-3 and TRBJ2-2; D may be TRBD1 (5 bases). The CDR3 region is CASSQDSVGRDTGELFF. The DNA of the CDR3 is TGCGCCAGCAGCCAAGATTCTGTGGGGCGCGACACCGGGGAGCTGTTTTTT.